Shown below are 12 T cell receptor beta chains from a single sample sequenced in a study of T cell repertoires in cytomegalovirus infection. For these TCRs, the target antigens are not known. In TCRdb, the reads were re-called with MiXCR into one record per CDR3 protein. The sample includes approximately 990,000 distinct CDR3 sequences, approximately 31% seen only once; the top ten take roughly 13%. Material: cultured CD8+ T cells from PBMCs, obtained from culture after CMV antigen stimulation. All receptors come from a human donor in good health (CMV status not recorded). Some clones in this sample may be carry-over from other donors' samples.

With respect to this clonotype: It may be a read error: a sequence one base away is much more abundant. The rearrangement links TRBV7-8 to TRBJ2-1, with TRBD1 as a possible D gene (5 bases). Germline-derived CDR1 and CDR2 are SGHVS and FQNEAQ. The CDR3 is 13 amino acids. The CDR3 sequence is CVSTRVGANEQFF. CDR3 bases: TGTGTCAGCACCAGGGTAGGGGCGAATGAGCAGTTCTTC.

This clonotype came up many times. The rearrangement uses TRBV11-2 and TRBJ2-7; possibly TRBD1 for D (5 bases). Germline CDR1 SGHAT, CDR2 FQNNGV. V was pared by 5 bases and J by 6 bases, with 11 bases between. The CDR3 is made up of 12 amino acids. The DNA of the CDR3 is TGTGCCAGCAGCCACTGGGGCGGCGAGCAGTACGTC. Its translation is CASSHWGGEQYV.

This clonotype has a handful of counts. The chain carries TRBV4-1 and TRBJ2-1, with TRBD2 as a possible D gene (6 bases). Trimming cost V 1 base and J 6 bases, with 16 bases left between them. This CDR3 has 16 amino acids. CDR1 and CDR2 from the germline V gene are MGHRA and YSYEKL. The DNA of the CDR3 is TGCGCCAGCAGCCAAGGATGGGGGGAGACCCGCAATGAGCAGTTCTTC. Translating it yields CASSQGWGETRNEQFF.

The CDR3 loop reads CASSLTGLPYNEQFF. CDR3 DNA: TGTGCCAGCAGTTTAACGGGACTCCCATACAATGAGCAGTTCTTC. The chain employs TRBV27 and TRBJ2-1, with D perhaps TRBD2 (6 bases). Germline loops: CDR1 MNHEY, CDR2 SMNVEV (reference sequence). V was trimmed by 2 bases and J by 4 bases, leaving 12 bases between them. The CDR3 length is 15 residues.

This chain connects TRBV20-1 to TRBJ2-3, with D perhaps matching TRBD2 (5 bases). The length of the CDR3 is 13 residues. The V gene lost 5 bases and the J gene lost 6 bases, with 15 bases spanning the gap. CDR1 DFQATT and CDR2 SNEGSKA come from the germline V gene (reference sequence). The CDR3 loop is CSAPGKGWDTQYF. The CDR3 DNA follows: TGCAGTGCTCCGGGAAAGGGCTGGGATACGCAGTATTTT.

This clonotype has at least ten counts. The rearrangement uses TRBV28 and TRBJ1-1, with TRBD1 as a possible D gene (5 bases). Germline-derived CDR1 and CDR2 are MDHEN and SYDVKM. V was pared by 7 bases and J by 0 bases, with 15 bases between. The CDR3 is 15 residues long. In DNA form, the CDR3 reads TGTGCCAGCAACCCAGGGTCGAGGTTGAACACTGAAGCTTTCTTT. Translated: CASNPGSRLNTEAFF.

This clonotype was found a few times. The chain joins TRBV4-2 to TRBJ1-5; D unresolved. The germline V gene encodes CDR1 LGHNA and CDR2 YNFKEQ. The length of the CDR3 is 13 residues. V lost 0 bases and J lost 8, with 8 bases in between. DNA for the CDR3: TGTGCCAGCAGCCAAGACCTGGGGAAGCCCCAGCATTTT. Its translation: CASSQDLGKPQHF.

This clonotype was seen a few times. This rearrangement joins TRBV5-6 to TRBJ2-6; D remains ambiguous. This CDR3 contains 20 residues. Trimming stripped 2 bases from V and 0 bases from J, with 21 bases between. The germline CDR1 and CDR2 sequences are SGHDT and YYEEEE. The CDR3 protein is CASSFGGPYLVGSGANVLTF. The CDR3, as DNA: TGTGCCAGCAGCTTCGGCGGCCCTTACCTGGTAGGCTCTGGGGCCAACGTCCTGACTTTC.

A remark on this clonotype: This could be a read error, since a much larger clone is one nucleotide away. V is TRBV7-6 and J is TRBJ2-2; possibly TRBD1 or TRBD2 for D (6 bases each). The CDR3 has 15 amino acids. From germline, CDR1 is SGHVS and CDR2 FNYEAQ. CDR3 DNA sequence: TGTGCCAGCAACTTAGGGGGGATAAACACCGGGGAGCTGTTTTTT. Its protein is CASNLGGINTGELFF.

This clonotype has ten or more counts. J is TRBJ1-2 and V is TRBV4-1; D perhaps matches TRBD1 (5 bases). The V end was cut by 3 bases, the J end by 2 bases, with 10 bases between. CDR1 and CDR2 from the germline V gene are MGHRA and YSYEKL. CDR3 length equals 14 residues. CDR3 nucleotides: TGCGCCAGCAGCCAGGGGGACGGCAACTATGGCTACACCTTC. It specifies CASSQGDGNYGYTF.

This clonotype was seen more than once but under ten times. The genes are TRBV14 and TRBJ2-1; D might be TRBD1 (7 bases). The V and J ends lost 2 bases and 5 bases respectively, with 28 bases between them. The CDR3 totals 20 residues. From germline, CDR1 is SGHDN and CDR2 FVKESK. CDR3 bases: TGTGCCAGCAGCCAACCAGGGGGGCCCAGGGAACAGCCATACCACAATGAGCAGTTCTTC. Translating it yields CASSQPGGPREQPYHNEQFF.

This clonotype was seen at least ten times. The V gene is TRBV7-6, the J gene TRBJ1-4, with D tentatively TRBD1 (5 bases). CDR1 is SGHVS and CDR2 is FNYEAQ in the germline V gene. V was trimmed by 5 bases and J by 8 bases, leaving 12 bases between them. CDR3 length: 13 amino acids. The CDR3 loop is CASSQRGGEKLFF. Written as DNA, the CDR3 is TGTGCCAGCAGCCAAAGGGGAGGGGAAAAACTGTTTTTT.